Included here is one T cell receptor (beta chain) sequence, with context. Its antigen specificity is not known. No base qualities exist here, and no much larger clone lies one base off it. The source of the sample is a study of technical replicates of blood from a handful of donors (dated by TCRdb to about 2017). The junction carries 15 bases between V and J, which are trimmed by 8 bases and 4 bases respectively. The CDR3 has 14 amino acids, counting the end cysteine and phenylalanine. Here the CDR3 DNA is all that survives: 42 bases in frame from base 1. In the germline V gene, CDR1 corresponds to MDHEN and CDR2 to SYDVKM. Library prep was done by the immunoSEQ multiplex PCR assay. In its TCRdb copy, this immuneACCESS table keeps in-frame sequences only and misses some clones. Where compared with another copy, unresolved V genes explain less than half of these, and the others have no known cause. Across this sample there are under 55,000 clones, with about 96% seen only once. The ten biggest clones cover 0.39% of the sample.

This clonotype was sampled from a human donor in good health. The chain joins TRBV28 to TRBJ1-5, with no confidently assigned D gene. The sequencing input was T cells isolated from PBMCs. CDR3 reads: CASAYSWENQPQHF. The nucleotides read TGTGCCAGCGCTTACTCCTGGGAGAATCAGCCCCAGCATTTT.